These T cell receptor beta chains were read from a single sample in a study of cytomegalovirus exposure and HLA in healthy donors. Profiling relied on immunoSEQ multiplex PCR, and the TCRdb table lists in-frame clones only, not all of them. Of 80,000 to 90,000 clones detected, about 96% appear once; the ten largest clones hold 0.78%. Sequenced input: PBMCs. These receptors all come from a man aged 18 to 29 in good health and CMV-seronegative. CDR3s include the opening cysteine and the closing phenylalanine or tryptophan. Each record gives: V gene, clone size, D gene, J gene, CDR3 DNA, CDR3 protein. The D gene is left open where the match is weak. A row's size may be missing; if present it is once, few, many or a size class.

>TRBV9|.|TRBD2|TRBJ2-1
TGTGCCAGCAGCGTTCTGACTAGCGGGAGTCCCAAGTTCTTC
CASSVLTSGSPKFF
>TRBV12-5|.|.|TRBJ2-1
TGTGCTAGTGGTTTGGTACGAATCGGTGGGCAGGGGAGCGATGAGCAGTTCTTC
CASGLVRIGGQGSDEQFF
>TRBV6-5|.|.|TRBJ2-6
TGTGCCAGCAGACAAAACAGGGCTGGGGCCAACGTCCTGACTTTC
CASRQNRAGANVLTF
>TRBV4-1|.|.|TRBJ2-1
TGCGCCAGCAGCCGCAGAGGTGTCGGAGACTCCTACAATGAGCAGTTCTTC
CASSRRGVGDSYNEQFF
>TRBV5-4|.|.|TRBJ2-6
TGTGCCAGCAGTTCTAACAGGGTTAGGGGGTCTGGGGCCAACGTCCTGACTTTC
CASSSNRVRGSGANVLTF
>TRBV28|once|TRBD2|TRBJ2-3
TGTGCCAGCACTCCCCCCGGGGGGTTTACGCAGTATTTT
CASTPPGGFTQYF
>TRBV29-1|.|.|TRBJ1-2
TGCAGCGTTGGGGGGGGAGACGGTAACTATGGCTACACCTTC
CSVGGGDGNYGYTF
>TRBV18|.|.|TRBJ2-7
TGTGCCAGCTCACCACCGACAGGCCGGAGCTCCTACGAGCAGTACTTC
CASSPPTGRSSYEQYF
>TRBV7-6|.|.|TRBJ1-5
TGTGCCAGCAGCCAGCGGGCCGCAGATTTTAATCAGCCCCAGCATTTT
CASSQRAADFNQPQHF
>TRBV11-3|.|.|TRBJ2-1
TGTGCCAGCAGCTTAGACACCCGAGGGGGTAATGAGCAGTTCTTC
CASSLDTRGGNEQFF
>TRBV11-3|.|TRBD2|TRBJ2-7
TGTGCCAGCAGCCCTAACCGGCGGGAGGAGCGGCAGTACTTC
CASSPNRREERQYF
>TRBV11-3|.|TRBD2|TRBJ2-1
TGTGCCAGCAGCCCGGGACTAGCGGTTAATGAGCAGTTCTTC
CASSPGLAVNEQFF
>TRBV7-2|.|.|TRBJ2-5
TGTGCCAGCAGCTTGAGTGAGGAGACCCAGTACTTC
CASSLSEETQYF
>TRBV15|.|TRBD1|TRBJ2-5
TGTGCCACCAGCAGAGATAAGCGACAGGGGCAAGAGACCCAGTACTTC
CATSRDKRQGQETQYF
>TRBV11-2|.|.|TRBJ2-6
TGTGCCAGCAGCCCCAGCGGAAGGGCTGGGGCCAACGTCCTGACTTTC
CASSPSGRAGANVLTF
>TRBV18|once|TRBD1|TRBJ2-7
TGTGCCAGCTCACAACCCGGGACAGGACACTACGAGCAGTACTTC
CASSQPGTGHYEQYF
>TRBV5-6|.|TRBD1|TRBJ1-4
TGTGCCAGCACCCTATGGACAGGGGGCCAGGCAACTAATGAAAAACTGTTTTTT
CASTLWTGGQATNEKLFF
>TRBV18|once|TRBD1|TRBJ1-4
TGTGCCAGCTCACCAAGGACAGGAACTAATGAAAAACTGTTTTTT
CASSPRTGTNEKLFF
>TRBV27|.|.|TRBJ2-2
TGTGCCAGCAGTCCCGGGGCGAACACCGGGGAGCTGTTTTTT
CASSPGANTGELFF
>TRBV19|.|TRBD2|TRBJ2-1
TGTGCCAGTAGTATAGGGCGTACTAGCGGGAGTAATGAGCAGTTCTTC
CASSIGRTSGSNEQFF
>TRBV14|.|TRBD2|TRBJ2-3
TGTGCCAGCAGTCAATGGACTAGCGGGAAGCGTACGCAGTATTTT
CASSQWTSGKRTQYF
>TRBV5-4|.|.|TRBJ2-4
TGTGCCAGCAGTTGGAGGACCTTTGAGGGAGCCTCGAACATTCAGTACTTC
CASSWRTFEGASNIQYF
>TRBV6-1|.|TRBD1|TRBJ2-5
TGTGCCAGCACCCTGGGACAGATTCAAGAGACCCAGTACTTC
CASTLGQIQETQYF
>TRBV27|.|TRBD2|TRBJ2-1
TGTGCCAGCTCCTGGACTAGCGGAAAAATGTACAATGAGCAGTTCTTC
CASSWTSGKMYNEQFF
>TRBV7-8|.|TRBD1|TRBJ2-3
TGTGCCAGCAGCTTAAGACGAGGACAGGGGGGTTTAGATACGCAGTATTTT
CASSLRRGQGGLDTQYF
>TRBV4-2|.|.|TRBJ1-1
TGTGCCAGCAGCCAAGACAGGGTTCGAGATACTGAAGCTTTCTTT
CASSQDRVRDTEAFF
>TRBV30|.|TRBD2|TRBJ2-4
TGTGCCTGGAGTGTACTTCGGACTAGCGGGAGAGGGAAAAACATTCAGTACTTC
CAWSVLRTSGRGKNIQYF
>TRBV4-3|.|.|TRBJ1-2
TGCGCCAGCAACCAAGGGGTCGGGGGGGAGTATGGCTACACCTTC
CASNQGVGGEYGYTF
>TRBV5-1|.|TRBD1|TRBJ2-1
TGCGCCAGCAGCCCGGCGATGGGGACAGGGTACAATGAGCAGTTCTTC
CASSPAMGTGYNEQFF
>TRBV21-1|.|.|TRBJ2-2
TGTGCCAGCATTGGGACTACCGGGGAGCTGTTTTTT
CASIGTTGELFF
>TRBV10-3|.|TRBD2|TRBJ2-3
TGTGCCATCATGAGTAGCGGGGCTAGCACAGATACGCAGTATTTT
CAIMSSGASTDTQYF
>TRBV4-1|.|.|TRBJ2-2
TGCGCCAGCAGCCCCGGGATTATTATCACCGGGGAGCTGTTTTTT
CASSPGIIITGELFF
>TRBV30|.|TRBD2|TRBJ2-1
TGTGCCTGGGGAACCGGGACTAGCTTCCATGAGCAGTTCTTC
CAWGTGTSFHEQFF
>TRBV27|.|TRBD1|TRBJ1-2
TGTGCCAGCAGTGCAGGGGGCGCCCCCCATCTCAATGGCTACACCTTC
CASSAGGAPHLNGYTF
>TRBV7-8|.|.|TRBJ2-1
TGTGCCAGCAGCTGGGGAGTTGGGCCGAGCTCCTACAATGAGCAGTTCTTC
CASSWGVGPSSYNEQFF
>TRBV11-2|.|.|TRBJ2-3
TGTGCCAGCAGCTTAGGTAGTCCCTTCCAAGTCACAGATACGCAGTATTTT
CASSLGSPFQVTDTQYF
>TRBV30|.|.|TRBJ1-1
TGTGCCTGGAGTAAGAGGGCGGACACTGAAGCTTTCTTT
CAWSKRADTEAFF
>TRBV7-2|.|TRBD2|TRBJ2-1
TGTGCCAGCAGCTATCCTCCGACTAGCGGAGGGGGCAATGAGCAGTTCTTC
CASSYPPTSGGGNEQFF
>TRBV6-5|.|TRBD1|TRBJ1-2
TGTGCCAGCAGTTACCCGGGACAGTATGGCTACACCTTC
CASSYPGQYGYTF
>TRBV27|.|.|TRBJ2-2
TGTGCCAGCAGTTTAGAGAAATCGAACACCGGGGAGCTGTTTTTT
CASSLEKSNTGELFF
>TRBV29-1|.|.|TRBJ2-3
TGCAGCGCCGGGAGAGGAAGCACAGATACGCAGTATTTT
CSAGRGSTDTQYF
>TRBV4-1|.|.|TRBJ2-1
TGCGCCAGCAGCCAAGGGATTCTAGCAGGACGCAATGAGCAGTTCTTC
CASSQGILAGRNEQFF
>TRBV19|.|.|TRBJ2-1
TGTGCCAGTAGCATGACAGGGGAGGGCCGCTACAATGAGCAGTTCTTC
CASSMTGEGRYNEQFF
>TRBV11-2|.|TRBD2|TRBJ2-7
TGTGCCAGCAGCTTATGGTCGAGCGGGGCTTCCTACGAGCAGTACTTC
CASSLWSSGASYEQYF
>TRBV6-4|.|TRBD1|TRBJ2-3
TGTGCCAGCAGTGAAGACAGGGATACAGATACGCAGTATTTT
CASSEDRDTDTQYF
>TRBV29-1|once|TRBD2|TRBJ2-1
TGCAGCGTTTTACTAGCGGAGTACAATGAGCAGTTCTTC
CSVLLAEYNEQFF
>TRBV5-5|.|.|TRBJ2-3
TGTGCCAGCAGCTCCGCGGGACTCCGCACAGATACGCAGTATTTT
CASSSAGLRTDTQYF
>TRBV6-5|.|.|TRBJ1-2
TGTGCCAGCAAGACAGTTGGCCCTAACTATGGCTACACCTTC
CASKTVGPNYGYTF
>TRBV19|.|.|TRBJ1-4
TGTGCCAGTGAGATGAGTGAAAAACTGTTTTTT
CASEMSEKLFF